A selection of T cell receptor beta chains follows, all from one sample in a study of blood T cell repertoires in COVID-19. Produced via immunoSEQ multiplex PCR; TCRdb's table is partial and in-frame only. The repertoire includes 190,000 or so clones, more than 85% of them detected once, and less than 3% sits in the top ten. The specimen was peripheral blood. The receptors were sampled from a middle-aged man with active or convalescent COVID-19. Both conserved end residues are part of each CDR3. D genes are given only for firm matches. Not every row has a clone size; where given, it reads once, few, many or a size class.

clone_size: .
d_call: .
j_call: TRBJ2-7
v_call: TRBV12-3/TRBV12-4
cdr3_aa: CASKWGGEYEQYF
cdr3_nt: TGTGCCTCCAAGTGGGGGGGCGAATACGAGCAGTACTTC

clone_size: .
d_call: .
j_call: TRBJ2-7
v_call: TRBV6-5
cdr3_aa: CASKDSPYEQYF
cdr3_nt: TGTGCCAGCAAGGACAGCCCCTACGAGCAGTACTTC

clone_size: .
d_call: TRBD1
j_call: TRBJ1-5
v_call: TRBV28
cdr3_aa: CASRGGQVSNQPQHF
cdr3_nt: TGTGCCAGCAGGGGAGGACAGGTTAGCAATCAGCCCCAGCATTTT

clone_size: once
d_call: .
j_call: TRBJ1-5
v_call: TRBV4-3
cdr3_aa: CASSLDPRAGQPQHF
cdr3_nt: TGCGCCAGCAGCCTGGACCCGCGGGCGGGCCAGCCCCAGCATTTT

clone_size: .
d_call: TRBD1
j_call: TRBJ1-2
v_call: TRBV5-1
cdr3_aa: CASSWVGGDYGYTF
cdr3_nt: TGCGCCAGCAGCTGGGTAGGGGGCGACTATGGCTACACCTTC

clone_size: .
d_call: TRBD2
j_call: TRBJ2-5
v_call: TRBV3-1/TRBV3-2
cdr3_aa: CASSPLAVGETQYF
cdr3_nt: TGTGCCAGCAGCCCTCTAGCGGTTGGGGAGACCCAGTACTTC

clone_size: .
d_call: .
j_call: TRBJ2-3
v_call: TRBV11-2
cdr3_aa: CASSELLRPQYF
cdr3_nt: TGTGCCAGCAGCGAATTATTGAGGCCGCAGTATTTT

clone_size: .
d_call: TRBD1
j_call: TRBJ1-4
v_call: TRBV27
cdr3_aa: CASSLGWTGNEKLFF
cdr3_nt: TGTGCCAGCAGTTTAGGCTGGACAGGTAATGAAAAACTGTTTTTT

clone_size: .
d_call: TRBD2
j_call: TRBJ2-3
v_call: TRBV6-1
cdr3_aa: CASAGTSGGTDTQYF
cdr3_nt: TGTGCCAGCGCCGGGACTAGCGGGGGCACAGATACGCAGTATTTT

clone_size: .
d_call: TRBD1
j_call: TRBJ1-1
v_call: TRBV5-1
cdr3_aa: CASSSKTGAPEAFF
cdr3_nt: TGCGCCAGCAGCAGTAAAACAGGGGCTCCCGAAGCTTTCTTT

clone_size: .
d_call: .
j_call: TRBJ1-2
v_call: TRBV6-4
cdr3_aa: CASSPAGDSNYGYTF
cdr3_nt: TGTGCCAGCAGCCCGGCGGGAGACAGTAACTATGGCTACACCTTC